This TCR beta chain appears in the sequencing data of a study of blood T cell repertoires in COVID-19. Methods used by the authors: Estimated nucleated cell counts came from reference gene primer amplification. Assay used: immunoSEQ multiplex PCR; TCRdb lists only in-frame clones, some missing. That table is the source of V, J and clone size, and D and trimming were worked out from the DNA. The table includes a few hundred thousand clones, around 90% detected once. V was clipped by 8 bases and J by 4 bases; unmatched bases: 4. In germline, CDR1 is SQVTM, CDR2 ANQGSEA. The CDR3 spans 12 residues. The sample taken for sequencing was peripheral blood. The TCR was taken from a person between 18 and 30 years old with COVID-19, enrolled during active disease. The rearrangement links TRBV29-1 to TRBJ2-1; 8 bases line up with TRBD2. The CDR3 protein is CSTTSGYNEQFF. CDR3 DNA: TGCAGCACCACTAGCGGTTACAATGAGCAGTTCTTC.